The 16 T cell receptor beta chains in this list originate from one sample, sequenced in a study of Ad26.COV2.S vaccination and SARS-CoV-2 variants (dated by TCRdb to the early 2020s). Taken with the paper, the label for treatment or condition translates to: some 19 received Ad26.COV2.S at low or high dose, single or two shots; about 5 received placebo; per-sample allocation not given. For vaccine and placebo recipients, repertoires were sequenced using samples collected on day 63 after the first injection. The library was obtained by the immunoSEQ multiplex PCR assay. The table comes from immuneACCESS by way of TCRdb, which keeps in-frame sequences with V and J called. Part of the clones is missing from these tables; in studies checked, under half for an unresolved V gene and the rest for unknown reasons. This sample lists a few hundred thousand clones; around nine tenths were detected once. The top ten clones comprise roughly 4% of the sample.

The sample here was peripheral blood, taken in a trial of Ad26.COV2.S vaccine versus placebo. These receptors were taken from a person between 18 and 65 years old who received the Ad26.COV2.S COVID-19 vaccine or a placebo.

The J gene is TRBJ2-1, the V gene TRBV6-4; 7 positions agree with TRBD2. The CDR3 consists of 13 residues. With 2 bases clipped from V and 11 bases from J, the junction kept 6 bases outside the gene matches. CDR1 and CDR2 (germline): MRHNA, SNTAGT. As DNA, the CDR3 is TGTGCCAGCAGTGACCAAGAAGCGGGGAAGCAGTTCTTC. Translating it yields CASSDQEAGKQFF.

The chain couples TRBV9 to TRBJ2-1; the D is unclear. The CDR3 runs to 15 residues. CDR1 is SGDLS, CDR2 YYNGEE, per germline. V was pared by 7 bases and J by 6 bases, with 20 bases between. The CDR3 nucleotides are TGTGCCAGCGAAAGGAAGGGTGGAGCCACCAATGAGCAGTTCTTC. Protein sequence: CASERKGGATNEQFF.

CDR3 in amino acids: CASSFGQARGETQYF. In nucleotides, the CDR3 is TGCGCCAGCAGCTTCGGACAGGCCAGGGGGGAGACCCAGTACTTC. The chain carries TRBV5-1 and TRBJ2-5; 7 bases map to TRBD1. The CDR3 runs to 15 residues. V was pared by 2 bases and J by 5 bases, with 9 bases of the junction left unmatched. The V gene's germline CDR1 is SGHRS and CDR2 YFSETQ.

This sequence joins TRBV6-5 and TRBJ1-2; no firm D call. Germline assignment: CDR1 MNHEY and CDR2 SVGAGI. The V and J ends lost 2 bases and 5 bases respectively, with 15 bases between them. The CDR3 runs 15 residues. CDR3 sequence (DNA): TGTGCCAGCAGTTACGCGGGCAGGCAAGAATATGGCTACACCTTC. Residues: CASSYAGRQEYGYTF.

In DNA, the CDR3 is TGTGCCAGCAGCTTAGGCTCGGGACAGGGGATTGGCGAGCAGTACTTC. Protein: CASSLGSGQGIGEQYF. The chain uses TRBV7-6 and TRBJ2-7; TRBD1 agrees at 10 bases. V shed 1 base and J 6 bases; nucleotides not matched to a gene: 9. The CDR3 spans 16 residues. Germline CDR1 reads SGHVS; CDR2 reads FNYEAQ.

The rearrangement joins TRBV28 to TRBJ2-7; TRBD2 matches at 16 bases. The CDR3 extends over 18 amino acids. Germline values: CDR1 MDHEN, CDR2 SYDVKM. The ends lost 8 bases at V and 1 base at J; junction bases unmatched: 11. The DNA of the CDR3 is TGTGCCAGCCCGGGGCCGGGACTAGCGGGGGGGCGGTCCTACGAGCAGTACTTC. Its translation is CASPGPGLAGGRSYEQYF.

J is TRBJ2-3 and V is TRBV27; D unresolved. The CDR3 loop spans 10 amino acids. V was trimmed by 7 bases and J by 4 bases, leaving 3 bases between them. CDR1 is MNHEY, CDR2 SMNVEV, per germline (reference sequence). The CDR3 sequence: CASKSDTQYF. In DNA form, the CDR3 reads TGTGCCAGCAAATCAGATACGCAGTATTTT.

The chain joins TRBV18 to TRBJ1-3; no firm D call. V lost 4 bases and J 3 bases, leaving 13 bases between the germline ends. Per the germline V gene, CDR1 is KGHSH and CDR2 is LQKENI. The CDR3 totals 15 residues. This CDR3 is CASSRLQTNGNTIYF. Here the CDR3 DNA reads TGTGCCAGCTCACGGTTGCAAACCAATGGAAACACCATATATTTT.

The chain uses TRBV9 and TRBJ1-3; TRBD1 might be the D (6 bases). This CDR3 contains 18 residues. CDR1 and CDR2 (germline): SGDLS, YYNGEE. V lost 0 bases, J lost 0 bases, and 16 bases lay in between. As DNA, the CDR3 is TGTGCCAGCAGCGTAGGAGGTGGTCAGGGACACTCTGGAAACACCATATATTTT. Amino acids: CASSVGGGQGHSGNTIYF.

The genes are TRBV7-9 and TRBJ2-7, with 10 bases identical to TRBD2. Looked up from germline, CDR1 is SEHNR and CDR2 is FQNEAQ (reference sequence). Trimming took 5 bases from V and 2 from J; bases not matched to a gene: 12. The CDR3 loop spans 17 amino acids. The CDR3 nucleotides read TGTGCCAGCAGCCCCGGGAAAGCGGGGGGGGACGCCTACGAGCAGTACTTC. The encoded protein is CASSPGKAGGDAYEQYF.

The gene calls are TRBV27 and TRBJ2-3; D could derive from TRBD1 or TRBD2 (5 bases each). The CDR3 contains 13 residues. Germline loops: CDR1 MNHEY, CDR2 SMNVEV (reference sequence). V lost 8 bases, J lost 3 bases, and 12 bases lay in between. Here the CDR3 reads CASALWGTDTQYF. Written as DNA, the CDR3 is TGTGCCAGCGCTTTGTGGGGGACAGATACGCAGTATTTT.

The chain links TRBV6-5 to TRBJ2-7, with 9 bases fitting TRBD1. This CDR3 spans 14 amino acids. The V gene's germline CDR1 is MNHEY and CDR2 SVGAGI. The junction had 11 bases not matched to a gene; V was cut back by 5 bases and J by 9 bases. CDR3 sequence (DNA): TGTGCCAGCAGTCCCCGACAGGGGGATTTAGTGCAGTACTTC. It translates to CASSPRQGDLVQYF.

The gene calls are TRBV4-1 and TRBJ1-4, with TRBD1 as a possible D gene (5 bases). The germline gives CDR1 MGHRA, CDR2 YSYEKL. V shed 3 bases and J shed 3 bases, with 11 bases lying between them. The length of the CDR3 is 15 residues. In nucleotides, the CDR3 is TGCGCCAGCAGCCAGCAGGGCAGTCCTAATGAAAAACTGTTTTTT. It is translated as CASSQQGSPNEKLFF.

This chain uses TRBV20-1 with TRBJ2-5, with D unclear. The CDR3 has 10 amino acids. Trimming pared 8 bases from V and 3 bases from J, leaving 7 bases between. In germline, CDR1 is DFQATT, CDR2 SNEGSKA (reference sequence). Here the CDR3 DNA reads TGCAGTTGTATTAAAGAGACCCAGTACTTC. The encoded protein is CSCIKETQYF.

V and J are TRBV9 and TRBJ2-1, with 9 bases that match TRBD2. The CDR3 loop spans 16 amino acids. J was trimmed by 4 bases and V by 4 bases; bases with no gene match: 9. The germline CDR1 and CDR2 sequences are SGDLS and YYNGEE. The CDR3 spells CASSSPSGGPYNEQFF. The CDR3 coding sequence is TGTGCCAGCAGCTCACCCAGCGGGGGGCCATACAATGAGCAGTTCTTC.

The chain employs TRBV11-3 and TRBJ2-3; D is unresolved. This CDR3 contains 13 residues. The germline V gene has CDR1 SGHNT and CDR2 YENEEA. Between the trimmed V and J ends, which lost 0 bases and 2 bases, there was a span of 3 bases. This CDR3 is CASSLEFTDTQYF. The CDR3 DNA follows: TGTGCCAGCAGCTTAGAATTCACAGATACGCAGTATTTT.